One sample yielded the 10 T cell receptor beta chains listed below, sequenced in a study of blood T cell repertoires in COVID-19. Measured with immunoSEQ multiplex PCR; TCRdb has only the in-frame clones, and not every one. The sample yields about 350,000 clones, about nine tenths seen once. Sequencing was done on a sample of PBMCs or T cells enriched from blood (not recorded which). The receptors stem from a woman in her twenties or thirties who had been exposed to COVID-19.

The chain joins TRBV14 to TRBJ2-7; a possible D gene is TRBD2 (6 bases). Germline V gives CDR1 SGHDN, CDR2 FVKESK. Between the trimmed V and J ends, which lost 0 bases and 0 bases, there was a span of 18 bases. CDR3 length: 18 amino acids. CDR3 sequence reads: CASSQDPTHSGTSYEQYF. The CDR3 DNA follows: TGTGCCAGCAGCCAAGACCCCACCCATAGCGGCACCTCCTACGAGCAGTACTTC.

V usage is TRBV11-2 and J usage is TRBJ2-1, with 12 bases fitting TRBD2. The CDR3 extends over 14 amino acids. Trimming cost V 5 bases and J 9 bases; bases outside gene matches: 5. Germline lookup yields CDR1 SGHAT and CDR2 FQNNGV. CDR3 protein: CASSLAGGPGEQFF. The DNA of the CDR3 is TGTGCCAGCAGCCTAGCGGGAGGGCCGGGTGAGCAGTTCTTC.

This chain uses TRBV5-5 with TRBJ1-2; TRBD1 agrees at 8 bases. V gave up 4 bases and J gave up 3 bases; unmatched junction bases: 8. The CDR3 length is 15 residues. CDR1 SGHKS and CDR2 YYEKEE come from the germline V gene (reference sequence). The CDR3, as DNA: TGTGCCAGCAGCGGACAGGGCAAGGGGGACTATGGCTACACCTTC. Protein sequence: CASSGQGKGDYGYTF. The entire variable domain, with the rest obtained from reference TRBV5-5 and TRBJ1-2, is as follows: DAGVTQSPTHLIKTRGQQVTLRCSPISGHKSVSWYQQVLGQGPQFIFQYYEKEERGRGNFPDRFSARQFPNYSSELNVNALLLGDSALYLCASSGQGKGDYGYTFGSGTRLTVV.

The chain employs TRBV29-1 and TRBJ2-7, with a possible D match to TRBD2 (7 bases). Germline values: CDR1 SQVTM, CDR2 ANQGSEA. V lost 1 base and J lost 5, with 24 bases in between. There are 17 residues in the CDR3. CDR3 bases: TGCAGCGTTGAAGGCCGGGGAGGGGGGAGCGGGCTAGACGAGCAGTACTTC. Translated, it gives CSVEGRGGGSGLDEQYF.

In DNA form, the CDR3 reads TGTGCCAGTAGTAGTAGCGGGAGCAATGAGCAGTTCTTC. Residues: CASSSSGSNEQFF. The gene calls are TRBV19 and TRBJ2-1; 9 bases are shared with TRBD2. The CDR3 totals 13 residues. CDR1 is LNHDA and CDR2 is SQIVND in the germline V gene (reference sequence). V shed 4 bases and J 6 bases; nucleotides not matched to a gene: 1.

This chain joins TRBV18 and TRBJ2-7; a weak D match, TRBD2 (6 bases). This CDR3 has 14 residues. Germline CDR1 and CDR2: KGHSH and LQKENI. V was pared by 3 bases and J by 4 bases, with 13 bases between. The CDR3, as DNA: TGTGCCAGCTCACCCCGAGGAGGAGGGTACGAGCAGTACTTC. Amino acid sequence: CASSPRGGGYEQYF.

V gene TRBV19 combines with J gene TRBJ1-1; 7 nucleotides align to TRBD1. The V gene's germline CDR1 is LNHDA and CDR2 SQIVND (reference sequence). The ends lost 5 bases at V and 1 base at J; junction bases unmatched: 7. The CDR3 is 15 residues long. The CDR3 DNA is TGTGCCAGTAGTCGTAAGGGGGCTCGGAACACTGAAGCTTTCTTT. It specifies CASSRKGARNTEAFF.

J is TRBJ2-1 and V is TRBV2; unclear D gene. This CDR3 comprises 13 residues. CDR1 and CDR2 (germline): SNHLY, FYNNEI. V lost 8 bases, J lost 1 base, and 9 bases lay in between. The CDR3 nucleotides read TGTGCCAGCGGCAAGGAGTCCTACAATGAGCAGTTCTTC. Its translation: CASGKESYNEQFF.

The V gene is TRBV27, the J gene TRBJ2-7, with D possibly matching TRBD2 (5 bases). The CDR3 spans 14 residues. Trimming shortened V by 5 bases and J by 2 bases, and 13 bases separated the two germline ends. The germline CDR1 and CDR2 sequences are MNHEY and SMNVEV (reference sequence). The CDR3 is CASSPGLGTYEQYF. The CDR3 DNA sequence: TGTGCCAGCAGTCCGGGGTTGGGGACCTACGAGCAGTACTTC.

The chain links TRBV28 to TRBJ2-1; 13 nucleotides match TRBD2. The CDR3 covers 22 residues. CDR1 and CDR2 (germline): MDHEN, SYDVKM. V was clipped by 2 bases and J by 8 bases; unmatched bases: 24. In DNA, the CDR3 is TGTGCCAGCAGTTTAGGTCGAAGGACTAGCGGGAGTGGTCCCCCCGGAAGGGATGAGCAGTTCTTC. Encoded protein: CASSLGRRTSGSGPPGRDEQFF.